The clone carrying this T cell receptor beta chain was found many times. Antigen: not known. Time point reported: sample taken at primary tumor resection. Samples were obtained from some 70 donors, all untreated early-stage non-small cell lung cancer patients. MiXCR was run by TCRdb on the 5' RACE reads, yielding one entry per CDR3 protein. The sample carries fewer than 15,000 distinct CDR3 sequences, around 3.8% recorded once. The entry originates in a study of spatial heterogeneity in lung cancer. This CDR3 region has 13 residues. V dropped 5 bases and J dropped 6 bases, with 14 bases sitting between them. Study findings and constraints: Expanded intratumoral alpha and beta TCR counts tracked tumor mutation counts.

The sample consisted of lung tumor tissue, taken at surgery. This chain joins TRBV12-3 or TRBV12-4 and TRBJ2-7; D is tentatively TRBD1 or TRBD2 (5 bases each). The TCR was taken from a male donor with early-stage non-small cell lung cancer. The CDR3 DNA sequence: TGTGCCAGCAGTACCGGGACGGCCCCCGAGCAGTACTTC. Translating it yields CASSTGTAPEQYF.